This T cell receptor beta chain appears in the sequencing data of a study of Tregs in tolerant kidney transplant recipients. Trimming took 4 bases from V and 3 from J; bases not matched to a gene: 13. Germline loops: CDR1 SGHRS, CDR2 YFSETQ. The CDR3 spans 18 residues. Notes on this clone: What it binds is not known.

TCRdb keeps only in-frame clones here, not all; method: immunoSEQ multiplex PCR. This sample carries 100,000 to 120,000 clones, roughly 90% of them seen once, and the ten largest clones take 0.3% to 0.4%. Study conclusions and caveats: Tolerant patients' donor-specific Tregs expanded beyond overall Tregs, suggesting antigen-driven growth. Nucleotide sequences could not be compared across some patients' samples due to primer changes. The small number of patients limits these findings pending further validation.

The TCR was taken from a human donor who received a combined kidney and bone marrow transplant. This material consisted of CD4+ T cells from blood, taken before the transplant. The V gene is TRBV5-1, the J gene TRBJ2-3; 11 nucleotides agree with TRBD2. CDR3 nucleotides: TGCGCCAGCAGCCCCGGGATAGCGGGAGGGCCGGCGACAGATACGCAGTATTTT. It encodes CASSPGIAGGPATDTQYF.